This TCR beta chain is from a study of T cell responses to AZD1222 COVID-19 vaccine. Assay used: immunoSEQ multiplex PCR; TCRdb lists only in-frame clones, some missing. The sample has about 160,000 clones, roughly 90% seen once; the top ten hold 5.5%. Deletions cut 2 bases from V and 7 bases from J, with 11 bases between. CDR1 and CDR2 (germline): SGHVS, FQNEAQ. CDR3 length: 13 residues. The receptor comes from an adult in good health. This specimen consisted of peripheral blood, obtained on day 0 of AZD1222 vaccination. This chain joins TRBV7-8 and TRBJ1-2, with D possibly being TRBD1 (6 bases). The CDR3 reads CASSLLGGAGYTF. As DNA, the CDR3 is TGTGCCAGCAGCTTACTAGGGGGTGCTGGCTACACCTTC.